This record covers a single TCR beta chain. This clone was observed a single time. Its binding antigen is unknown. Per-base quality was not reported, and no clone a single base away is much larger than it. The data stem from a study of shared clonotypes between healthy human individuals (dated by TCRdb to 2019 to 2021). A note on the overall study: The cohort included three men and a couple of women between 18 and 49 years of age. Per donor, three plates each were used for CD4 naive and CD4 memory, two for CD8 naive, and one for CD8 memory. To estimate repertoire size and how much clonotypes are shared between individuals, the study performed deep sequencing of blood TCR repertoires from five healthy adults. To increase sequencing depth and limit assay-specific biases, different laboratories used diverse techniques to prepare libraries and sequence TCR repertoires. Per donor, leukapheresis produced somewhere between about 0.85 and 9.5 billion PBMCs.

Points the paper makes about the study in general: Compared with non-shared clonotypes, the clonotypes found in all four sorted-subset donors had higher generation probabilities. Based on pairwise subsampling, the degree of clonotype sharing among donors was expected to be affected by sequencing depth. Only blood was sampled, and tissue TCR repertoires likely differ from those in blood. Even with the large sequencing depth, rarefaction of the sorted-subset datasets indicated that sequencing was incomplete. The genetic and exposure-history diversity represented was limited by the small number of donors. Naive subsets generally had larger estimated clonotype richness than memory subsets. Around 5.4% of naive CD4, 3.5% of naive CD8, roughly 2.4% of memory CD4, and roughly 0.4% of memory CD8 clonotypes were shared across several donors.

The donors were healthy, HIV-negative adults with no recently reported acute infections or vaccinations. Only Caucasian adults living in Nashville, Tennessee, USA were represented among the donors. CD4+ T cells were enriched by magnetic negative selection; naive cells were then positively selected on CD45RA, and the negative fraction formed the memory subset. Blood was collected by leukapheresis, and PBMCs were isolated by Ficoll-Histopaque density gradient centrifugation and then cryopreserved in liquid nitrogen vapor phase. Analytical flow cytometry was used to check the purity and quantity of every magnetically sorted T cell population. From each sorted fraction, genomic DNA was isolated and quantified by UV absorbance on a Nanodrop 2000c. For this chain, trimming is 5 bases at the V end and 7 bases at the J end, and the number of junction bases without a gene match is 4. CDR1 and CDR2 are read off the germline V gene as MNHNS and SASEGT. From its cysteine to its phenylalanine, the CDR3 spans 14 amino acids. The retained sequence is limited to the CDR3, 42 bases, with the frame set at the first base.

Using the deep immunoSEQ assay, TCR CDR3 regions were amplified from genomic DNA by multiplex PCR. Extracted genomic DNA from each cell subset was distributed evenly across all wells of several immunoSEQ 96-well plates, and each plate was treated as a replicate. For sorted subsets, 150 to 250 ng genomic DNA, equal to about 30,000 T cell genomes, was loaded into each replicate PCR. The purified libraries were quantified using a Qubit 3.0 fluorometer, sized with a Bioanalyzer 2100, and then quantified again using the KAPA Library Quantification kit. Every immunoSEQ 96-well plate was sequenced on a separate single-read 150-cycle Illumina NextSeq 550 flow cell. The authors processed their data as follows. The immunoSEQ output contained only junctional sequences without quality scores, so filtering could not match that applied to full-length reads. Sequences were annotated with PyIR, a Python wrapper for IgBLAST v1.9, and V/J genes and CDR3 were assigned using IMGT germline references. Reads were removed for weak V/J assignments (E-value above 1e-6), missing CDR3, stop codons, out-of-frame junctions, or ambiguous translated residues. V3J clonotypes were defined by identical inferred V gene, J gene, and CDR3 amino acid sequence. Percentage overlap between repertoires was computed as shared unique clonotypes divided by the size of the smaller repertoire. RTK rarefaction, the Chao1 estimator, and Recon v2.1 estimates of unobserved clonotypes were used to assess repertoire richness. Generation probabilities for all TCRbeta clonotypes obtained by the gDNA method from several donors were computed using OLGA. In TCRdb, the immuneACCESS table is reduced to in-frame sequences with V and J assigned. These tables do not hold every clone; where another copy was compared, an unresolved V gene accounts for under half, and the others remain unexplained. That table furnishes V, J and clone size, whereas the DNA furnished D and trimming. The table for this sample lists a few million clones; nearly 97% of them were counted only once. The ten largest clones capture around 0.13% of the sample.

Sequenced sample: naive CD4+ T cells sorted from blood. The cell subset or site label for this specimen denotes: CD45RA+ positively selected. The clonotype was recovered from a young man in good health. The V and J genes are TRBV6-1 and TRBJ2-2, with 10 bases matching TRBD2. For the CDR3, the sequence is CASSFGLAVGELFF. DNA sequence: TGTGCCAGCAGTTTCGGACTAGCGGTCGGGGAGCTGTTTTTT.